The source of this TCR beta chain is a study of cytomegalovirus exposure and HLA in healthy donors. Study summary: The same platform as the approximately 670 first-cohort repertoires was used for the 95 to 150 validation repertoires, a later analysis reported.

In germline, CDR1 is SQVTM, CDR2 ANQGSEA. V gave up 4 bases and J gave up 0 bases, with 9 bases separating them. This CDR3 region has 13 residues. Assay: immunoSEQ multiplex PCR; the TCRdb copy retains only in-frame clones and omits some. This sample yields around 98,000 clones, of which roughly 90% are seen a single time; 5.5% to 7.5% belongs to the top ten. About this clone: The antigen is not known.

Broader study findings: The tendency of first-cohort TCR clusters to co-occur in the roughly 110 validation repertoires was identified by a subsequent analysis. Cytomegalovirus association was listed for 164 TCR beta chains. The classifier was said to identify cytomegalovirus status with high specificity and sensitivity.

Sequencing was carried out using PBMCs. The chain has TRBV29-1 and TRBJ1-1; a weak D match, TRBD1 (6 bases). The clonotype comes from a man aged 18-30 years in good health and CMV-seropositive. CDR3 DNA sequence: TGCAGCGTTGCAAGGACAGTGAACACTGAAGCTTTCTTT. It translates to CSVARTVNTEAFF.